Reported below is one T cell receptor (beta chain). Its binding antigen is unknown. No quality values exist for individual bases; no much larger clone is one base distant. This sample is drawn from a study (dated by TCRdb to the mid-2010s). Library creation used RT-PCR. Sequencer: Illumina MiSeq. TCRdb reanalyzed the raw reads on its own, using fastp at Q25 for trimming and MiXCR for clone calling, and kept in-frame beta chains. Rows merge per CDR3 protein into single entries with the most common DNA and genes. The sample table records hundreds of thousands of distinct CDR3 sequences; 12% to 15% of these occur just once. The ten largest clones take up 3.6% of the sample. Looking up the germline V gene yields CDR1 SGHAT and CDR2 FQNNGV. Inclusive of the bounding cysteine and phenylalanine, the CDR3 is 15 residues long. The sequence is cut down to CDR3 DNA, 45 bases in frame from base 1. The V end gives up 6 bases and the J end 2 bases, leaving 7 bases in the junction not matched to a gene.

This chain is built from TRBV11-2 and TRBJ2-1; 7 central nucleotides agree with TRBD2. The sample was memory CD4+ T cells from blood. The source of this sequence is a female donor in good health, serving as a healthy control. The CDR3: CASSPRGNAYNEQFF. The base sequence is TGTGCCAGCAGTCCGCGGGGGAACGCCTACAATGAGCAGTTCTTC.